The T cell receptor beta chain described here comes from a study of T cell responses to AZD1222 COVID-19 vaccine. About the study: It was second doses at about 4 or about 12 weeks that were pooled. Study-wide points: Spike regions recognized by vaccine-associated CD4 TCRs spanned the protein, led by 160-218 and 743-854. Females made up more of the donors, who were largely white British, and clonal diversity may have come out too low.

Libraries were prepared by immunoSEQ multiplex PCR; TCRdb keeps only in-frame clonotypes and omits some of them. The data hold 120,000 or so clones, with less than 90% observed a single time. A word on this clone: Its antigen is currently unknown.

Germline values: CDR1 SGHTA, CDR2 FQGNSA. V lost 1 base to trimming and J lost 8 bases, with 17 bases between them. The CDR3 contains 15 residues. The source material was peripheral blood, sampled on day 0 of AZD1222 vaccination. This clonotype originated in an adult in good health. The rearrangement uses TRBV7-2 and TRBJ1-2; D gene uncertain. In DNA, the CDR3 is TGTGCCAGCAGCTTAGATGTGGGCCCCTCTAAGGGCTACACCTTC. This sequence encodes CASSLDVGPSKGYTF.